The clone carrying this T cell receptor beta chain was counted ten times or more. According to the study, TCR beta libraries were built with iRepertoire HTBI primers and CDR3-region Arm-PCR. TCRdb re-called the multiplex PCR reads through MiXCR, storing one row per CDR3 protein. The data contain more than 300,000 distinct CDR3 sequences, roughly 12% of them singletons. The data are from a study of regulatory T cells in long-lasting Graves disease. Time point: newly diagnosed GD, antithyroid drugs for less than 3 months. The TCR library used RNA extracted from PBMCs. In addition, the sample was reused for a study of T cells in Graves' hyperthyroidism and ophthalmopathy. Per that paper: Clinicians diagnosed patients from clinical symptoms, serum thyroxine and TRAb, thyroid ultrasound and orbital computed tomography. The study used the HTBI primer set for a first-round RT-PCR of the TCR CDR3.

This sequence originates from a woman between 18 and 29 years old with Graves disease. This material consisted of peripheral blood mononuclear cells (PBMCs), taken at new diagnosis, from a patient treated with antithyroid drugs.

DNA for the CDR3: TGTGCCAGCAGCTTAGGGACTAGCGGGACCACCTACGAGCAGTACTTC. It yields the protein CASSLGTSGTTYEQYF. The rearrangement uses TRBV7-3 and TRBJ2-7; 13 bases line up with TRBD2. This CDR3 comprises 16 residues. V dropped 2 bases and J dropped 2; count of bases not matched to a gene: 3. Germline V gene lookup returns CDR1 SGHTA and CDR2 FQGTGA.